Each of the 15 T cell receptor beta chains below was sequenced from the same sample in a study of cytomegalovirus exposure and HLA in healthy donors (dated by TCRdb to between 2016 and 2019). The library was produced with the immunoSEQ multiplex PCR assay. For the multiplex PCR, a mixture combining 60 forward primers for TCR Vbeta segments and 13 reverse primers for TCR Jbeta segments was used. This immuneACCESS table, as held by TCRdb, lists in-frame sequences with V and J called but not all clones. Of the missing ones, under half trace to an unresolved V gene in checked studies; the others have no known cause. The sample profile shows 60,000 to 75,000 clones; approximately 92% of them were found once. About 12% of the sample rests with the top ten. Sequencing used PBMCs. These receptors all come from a woman aged 30 to 39 in good health and CMV-seropositive.

For this clone: Compared with germline, one end of the junction differs, possibly owing to a read error. Other DNA sequences in this sample translate to the same CDR3. The rearrangement uses TRBV6-5 and TRBJ2-7, with D possibly matching TRBD2 (6 bases). This CDR3 has 15 residues. Germline CDR1 is MNHEY and CDR2 is SVGAGI. CDR3 sequence: CASSYDGGSSYEQYF. CDR3 bases: TGTGCCAGTAGTTACGACGGGGGAAGCTCCTACGAGCAGTACTTC.

This clone was seen more than once but under ten times. The chain combines TRBV7-3 with TRBJ1-2; 8 bases align to TRBD1. CDR3 length: 16 amino acids. Germline CDR1 and CDR2: SGHTA and FQGTGA. The junction had 8 bases not matched to a gene; V was cut back by 0 bases and J by 5 bases. Here the CDR3 DNA reads TGTGCCAGCAGCTTAACATCGGGACAGGAAAGATATGGCTACACCTTC. It is translated as CASSLTSGQERYGYTF. Complete variable domain (other parts from reference TRBV7-3 and TRBJ1-2): GAGVSQTPSNKVTEKGKYVELRCDPISGHTALYWYRQSLGQGPEFLIYFQGTGAADDSGLPNDRFFAVRPEGSVSTLKIQRTERGDSAVYLCASSLTSGQERYGYTFGSGTRLTVV.

The gene calls are TRBV5-1 and TRBJ2-5; 14 bases match TRBD2. The DNA end is a closer match to TRBJ2-7, so the J assignment may be wrong. This CDR3 has 17 amino acids. The germline V gene encodes CDR1 SGHRS and CDR2 YFSETQ. The CDR3 reads CASSLGTSGSYAYEQYF. CDR3 bases: TGCGCCAGCAGCCTAGGGACTAGCGGGAGCTATGCCTACGAGCAGTACTTC.

The V call is TRBV5-1, the J call TRBJ2-3, with 8 positions matching TRBD2. Germline trimming cut 4 bases from V and 6 bases from J; bases unmatched to any gene: 7. Germline V gives CDR1 SGHRS, CDR2 YFSETQ. This CDR3 contains 14 residues. The DNA of the CDR3 is TGCGCCAGCAGCAGGTTAGCGGGACCGGATACGCAGTATTTT. Residues: CASSRLAGPDTQYF.

The genes are TRBV25-1 and TRBJ1-3; D may be TRBD1 (6 bases). Trimming left V 6 bases short and J 4 bases short, with 10 bases between. The germline V gene encodes CDR1 MGHDK and CDR2 SYGVNS. The CDR3 is 13 amino acids. CDR3 sequence (DNA): TGTGCCAGCAGAAGACAGGAGGGAAACACCATATATTTT. It yields the protein CASRRQEGNTIYF.

This clone appeared a single time. CDR3 amino acids: CASSLGQGVYEQYF. CDR3 bases: TGTGCCAGCAGCTTGGGACAGGGGGTATACGAGCAGTACTTC. V usage is TRBV5-4 and J usage is TRBJ2-7; 9 bases line up with TRBD1. The V gene's germline CDR1 is SGHNT and CDR2 YYREEE (reference sequence). This CDR3 has 14 amino acids. V shed 0 bases and J 4 bases; nucleotides not matched to a gene: 2.

CDR3 region: CASSLVSGTEAFF. The CDR3 bases are TGTGCCAGCAGCTTGGTTTCGGGCACTGAAGCTTTCTTT. The chain links TRBV7-3 to TRBJ1-1, with D unresolved. V lost 3 bases to trimming and J lost 4 bases, with 9 bases between them. The CDR3 sequence is 13 residues long. Germline V gives CDR1 SGHTA, CDR2 FQGTGA.

The chain joins TRBV7-9 to TRBJ2-1; 10 bases align to TRBD2. V lost 4 bases to trimming and J lost 4 bases; unmatched junction nucleotides: 1. The length of the CDR3 is 14 residues. The germline gives CDR1 SEHNR, CDR2 FQNEAQ (reference sequence). CDR3 nucleotide sequence: TGTGCCAGCAGCTATAGCGGGAGGTACAATGAGCAGTTCTTC. Its translation is CASSYSGRYNEQFF.

The chain couples TRBV5-1 to TRBJ1-1, with a tentative D call TRBD1 (5 bases). Trimming left V 0 bases short and J 3 bases short, with 6 bases between. Per the germline V gene, CDR1 is SGHRS and CDR2 is YFSETQ. This CDR3 has 13 residues. This chain's CDR3 is CASSLGRDTEAFF. The DNA for the CDR3 is TGCGCCAGCAGCTTGGGCAGGGACACTGAAGCTTTCTTT.

This sequence joins TRBV18 and TRBJ2-7, with 8 bases lining up with TRBD1. The junction had 12 bases not matched to a gene; V was cut back by 6 bases and J by 11 bases. The CDR3 spans 13 residues. The germline CDR1 and CDR2 sequences are KGHSH and LQKENI. The CDR3 sequence: CASSPGQADGKYF. The CDR3 DNA is TGTGCCAGCTCTCCGGGACAGGCTGATGGGAAGTACTTC.

The chain has TRBV5-3 and TRBJ2-3; 11 bases are a match to TRBD2. TRBV5-3 is known as an ORF, though its function is uncertain. The CDR3 is made up of 20 amino acids. V trimming: 0 bases; J trimming: 6 bases; junction bases outside the gene matches: 18. The DNA for the CDR3 is TGTGCCAGAAGCTTGGCCTGGGAAGAGACTAGCGGGACCCATTTGGATACGCAGTATTTT. Encoded protein: CARSLAWEETSGTHLDTQYF.

This rearrangement joins TRBV29-1 to TRBJ2-7, with TRBD2 matching over 7 bases. V lost 1 base, J lost 0 bases, and 6 bases stayed unmatched. The CDR3 totals 15 residues. Per the germline V gene, CDR1 is SQVTM and CDR2 is ANQGSEA. CDR3 sequence (DNA): TGCAGCGTTGAAGTACTTGGGACTAACTCCTACGAGCAGTACTTC. As protein: CSVEVLGTNSYEQYF.

This clone was recorded only once. At the DNA level, this CDR3 is encoded by other sequences in the same sample as well. The CDR3 sequence is CASSSTIYGYTF. The CDR3 coding sequence is TGTGCCAGCAGCTCCACAATTTATGGCTACACCTTC. The rearrangement links TRBV28 to TRBJ1-2; D is uncertain. Germline V gene data show CDR1 as MDHEN and CDR2 as SYDVKM. The V gene lost 6 bases and the J gene lost 5 bases, with 10 bases spanning the gap. The CDR3 spans 12 residues.

This chain links TRBV11-1 with TRBJ2-4, with 10 bases aligning to TRBD2. This CDR3 region has 16 residues. With V trimmed by 5 bases and J by 4 bases, 8 bases remained unmatched. CDR1 is SGHAT, CDR2 FQDESV, per germline (reference sequence). CDR3 amino acids: CASSIGGAGGKNIQYF. CDR3 nucleotides: TGTGCCAGCAGCATCGGGGGAGCGGGAGGGAAAAACATTCAGTACTTC.

The V call is TRBV29-1, the J call TRBJ2-1; 11 bases are shared with TRBD2. The V gene end was trimmed by 5 bases and the J gene end by 0 bases; junction bases not matched to a gene: 6. CDR1 and CDR2 (germline): SQVTM, ANQGSEA. The CDR3 totals 16 residues. CDR3 DNA sequence: TGCAGCGTTTCCCCGGGACTAGCGGTCTCCTACAATGAGCAGTTCTTC. Translating gives CSVSPGLAVSYNEQFF.